This T cell receptor (beta chain) was identified in a study of T cell repertoires in cytomegalovirus infection. TCRdb re-called the reads through MiXCR, storing one row per CDR3 protein. Among under 800,000 distinct CDR3 sequences listed, roughly a quarter were seen once. This clonotype was seen only a few times. The sequenced sample consisted of CD8+ T cells from PBMCs. The receptor was isolated from a human donor in good health (CMV status not recorded). Some clones in this sample may be carry-over from other donors' samples.

In nucleotides, the CDR3 is TGTGCCAGTATCTCCCGGGTCCCTTCCGAGAGGGAGACCCAGTACTTC. Translated: CASISRVPSERETQYF. J is TRBJ2-5 and V is TRBV27; no clear D. V lost 9 bases and J 5 bases, leaving 25 bases between the germline ends. The germline gives CDR1 MNHEY, CDR2 SMNVEV (reference sequence). The CDR3 totals 16 residues.